The 24 T cell receptor beta chains listed next were all sequenced from one sample in a study of T cells in women clearing cervical HPV infection. Sequencing was performed with immunoSEQ multiplex PCR; in TCRdb, only in-frame clones are kept and a portion is missing. Recorded for this sample: around 39,000 clones. The source material was blood buffy coat. The receptors derive from a woman aged 18 to 75 with a cervical HPV16 infection that either progressed to CIN3+ or cleared (not recorded which).

On this clone itself: Sequencing ends 3 residues short of the CDR3 end; the germline J gene provides the rest. The rearrangement links TRBV7-7 to TRBJ2-3, with 9 bases matching TRBD1. Per the germline V gene, CDR1 is SSHAT and CDR2 is FNYEAQ (reference sequence). The CDR3 contains 14 residues. The J segment lost 3 bases and the V segment lost 8 bases, leaving 6 bases of the junction unmatched. CDR3 loop: CASSGTGTTDTQYF. The CDR3 DNA, read in part, is TGTGCCAGCTCCGGGACAGGGACTACAGATACG.

About this clone: From the germline J gene comes the end of the CDR3, since the read stops 3 residues before it. The chain joins TRBV28 to TRBJ2-2; D is uncertain. The germline gives CDR1 MDHEN, CDR2 SYDVKM. V dropped 1 base and J dropped 1 base, with 4 bases sitting between them. This CDR3 contains 14 residues. CDR3 protein: CASSLYMNTGELFF. CDR3 DNA, as far as it was read: TGTGCCAGCAGTTTATACATGAACACCGGGGAG.

As regards this clone: The observed sequence ends 3 residues before the CDR3 terminus, with the missing tail filled in from the germline J gene. The chain has TRBV7-3 and TRBJ1-2; D remains unclear. Germline V gene lookup returns CDR1 SGHTA and CDR2 FQGTGA. CDR3 size: 15 residues. The CDR3 sequence: CASSLGVSSYNDYTF. The DNA read from the CDR3 is TGTGCCAGCAGCCTCGGGGTAAGCTCCTACAATGAC.

Comment on this clone: The sequence runs out 3 residues before the end of the CDR3; the remainder is reconstructed from the germline J gene. The chain carries TRBV7-9 and TRBJ1-2; D unresolved. This CDR3 has 12 residues. Germline CDR1 reads SEHNR; CDR2 reads FQNEAQ (reference sequence). CDR3 DNA (partial): TGTGCCAGCAGCTACCCCGCCTACGAC. It is translated as CASSYPAYD. The entire CDR3 is CASSYPAYDYTF. Full variable domain (outside the CDR3, taken from reference TRBV7-9 and TRBJ1-2): DTGVSQNPRHKITKRGQNVTFRCDPISEHNRLYWYRQTLGQGPEFLTYFQNEAQLEKSRLLSDRFSAERPKGSFSTLEIQRTEQGDSAMYLCASSYPAYDYTFGSGTRLTVV.

As regards this clone: Coverage ceases 3 residues before the CDR3 finishes, and the germline J gene fills in the end. This sequence joins TRBV5-1 and TRBJ2-7; 7 positions agree with TRBD2. The length of the CDR3 is 14 residues. Germline trimming cut 4 bases from V and 6 bases from J; bases unmatched to any gene: 10. Germline V gene lookup returns CDR1 SGHRS and CDR2 YFSETQ. The CDR3 loop is CASSLGEGGVEQYF. The sequenced part of the CDR3 DNA is TGCGCCAGCAGCCTCGGGGAGGGCGGGGTCGAG.

A remark on this clone: Coverage ceases 3 residues before the CDR3 finishes, and the germline J gene fills in the end. The V and J genes are TRBV10-1 and TRBJ1-1; D might be TRBD1 (6 bases). Germline loops: CDR1 WNHNN, CDR2 SYGVQD (reference sequence). This CDR3 region has 15 residues. CDR3 DNA (partial): TGCGCCAGCAGTGAGGCGACGGGTCAGGGGAGTCGG. Translated: CASSEATGQGSR. In full, the CDR3 is CASSEATGQGSRAFF.

Of note for this clone: The DNA ends 3 residues before the CDR3 does, and the rest of the CDR3 is filled in from the germline J gene. The chain uses TRBV20-1 and TRBJ1-5, with D unclear. The CDR3 contains 14 residues. With 1 base removed from V and 4 bases from J, the gap between germline ends came to 11 bases. Germline values: CDR1 DFQATT, CDR2 SNEGSKA (reference sequence). The sequenced CDR3 bases are TGCAGTGCTAGAGTTGGGCAGGATAATCAGCCC. Translated: CSARVGQDNQP. The entire CDR3 reads CSARVGQDNQPQHF.

A remark on this clone: The read comes to an end 3 residues before the CDR3 does, leaving the germline J gene to fill in the end. The rearrangement joins TRBV19 to TRBJ2-1; 13 nucleotides match TRBD2. Trimming cost V 4 bases and J 9 bases; bases outside gene matches: 12. This CDR3 is 17 amino acids long. Per germline, CDR1 LNHDA and CDR2 SQIVND (reference sequence). The sequenced part of the CDR3 DNA is TGTGCCAGTAGTAGTTGGGGGGGACTAGCGGGAAGTGGTGAG. Residues: CASSSWGGLAGSGE. From start to end, the CDR3 is CASSSWGGLAGSGEQFF.

As regards this clone: The read finishes 3 residues shy of the CDR3 end, and the germline J gene is used to complete it. This chain joins TRBV27 and TRBJ2-7, with TRBD1 matching over 8 bases. Looked up from germline, CDR1 is MNHEY and CDR2 is SMNVEV (reference sequence). This CDR3 region has 15 residues. V was clipped by 4 bases and J by 0 bases; unmatched bases: 5. CDR3 protein: CASSSWGQDSYEQYF. The CDR3 bases that were read are TGTGCCAGCAGTTCCTGGGGACAGGACTCCTACGAG.

Remarks on this clone: The read comes to an end 3 residues before the CDR3 does, leaving the germline J gene to fill in the end. The gene calls are TRBV7-9 and TRBJ2-7; D gene uncertain. V lost 2 bases, J lost 4 bases, and 3 bases lay in between. Germline V gene data show CDR1 as SEHNR and CDR2 as FQNEAQ (reference sequence). This CDR3 comprises 11 residues. The covered CDR3 bases are TGTGCCAGCAGCTTACGGTACGAG. Amino acid sequence: CASSLRYE. The whole CDR3 sequence reads CASSLRYEQYF.

In regard to this clone: The read falls 3 residues short of the CDR3 end, and the missing part is taken from the germline J gene. The rearrangement uses TRBV4-1 and TRBJ2-5; D is ambiguous. The CDR3 length is 13 residues. From germline, CDR1 is MGHRA and CDR2 YSYEKL. Trimming stripped 1 base from V and 6 bases from J, with 9 bases between. The CDR3 is CASSQGGLQTQYF. Incomplete CDR3 DNA: TGCGCCAGCAGCCAAGGAGGTTTACAGACC.

As to this clone: The read ends 3 residues shy of where the CDR3 ends; the end is completed using the germline J gene. The chain uses TRBV19 and TRBJ1-5; TRBD1 might be the D (5 bases). The CDR3 loop spans 15 amino acids. Germline assignment: CDR1 LNHDA and CDR2 SQIVND (reference sequence). The V and J ends lost 3 bases and 5 bases respectively, with 14 bases between them. The CDR3 loop reads CASSMEGPNHQPQHF. The CDR3 DNA, read in part, is TGTGCCAGTAGTATGGAGGGGCCCAATCATCAGCCC.

With regard to this clone: Read coverage stops 3 residues before the CDR3 terminus; the germline J gene supplies the remainder. The chain carries TRBV19 and TRBJ2-7; D might be TRBD2 (6 bases). The CDR3 contains 14 residues. In germline, CDR1 is LNHDA, CDR2 SQIVND (reference sequence). V lost 3 bases to trimming and J lost 6 bases, with 15 bases between them. CDR3: CASSMTRGNREQYF. The CDR3 bases that were read are TGTGCCAGTAGTATGACTCGGGGGAATCGCGAG.

On this clone itself: The sequence runs out 3 residues before the end of the CDR3; the remainder is reconstructed from the germline J gene. The chain carries TRBV29-1 and TRBJ1-1; the match to TRBD1 covers 9 bases. CDR1 SQVTM and CDR2 ANQGSEA come from the germline V gene. The CDR3 runs to 14 residues. With V trimmed by 3 bases and J by 4 bases, 6 bases remained unmatched. CDR3 region: CSVEIQGAITEAFF. The DNA read from the CDR3 is TGCAGCGTTGAGATACAGGGGGCGATCACTGAA.

Comment on this clone: The read finishes 3 residues shy of the CDR3 end, and the germline J gene is used to complete it. The rearrangement joins TRBV5-4 to TRBJ2-3, with 10 bases that match TRBD1. Germline V lookup: CDR1 SGHNT, CDR2 YYREEE (reference sequence). V shed 6 bases and J 3 bases; nucleotides not matched to a gene: 4. This CDR3 has 14 amino acids. CDR3 DNA, as far as it was read: TGTGCCAGCACCCGGGACAGGGGAACAGATACG. Protein sequence: CASTRDRGTDT. The full CDR3 protein is CASTRDRGTDTQYF.

A word on this clone: From the germline J gene comes the end of the CDR3, since the read stops 3 residues before it. The V gene is TRBV24-1, the J gene TRBJ2-3; D possibly corresponds to TRBD1 (7 bases). Germline values: CDR1 KGHDR, CDR2 SFDVKD. The CDR3 sequence is 14 residues long. V was clipped by 9 bases and J by 0 bases, with 12 bases between them. This CDR3 is CATAQGGSTDTQYF. The sequenced part of the CDR3 DNA is TGTGCCACCGCTCAGGGGGGTAGCACAGATACG.

For this clone: The read halts 3 residues ahead of the CDR3 end, with the missing end drawn from the germline J gene. This chain links TRBV7-6 with TRBJ2-1; 9 bases are shared with TRBD2. Germline V gene sequence: CDR1 SGHVS, CDR2 FNYEAQ. V gave up 8 bases and J gave up 4 bases; unmatched junction bases: 6. The CDR3 has 14 amino acids. CDR3 loop: CASGREGRYNEQFF. CDR3 DNA (partial): TGTGCCAGCGGGCGGGAGGGCAGATACAATGAG.

A note on this clone: The observed sequence ends 3 residues before the CDR3 terminus, with the missing tail filled in from the germline J gene. The V call is TRBV2, the J call TRBJ1-2, with TRBD1 matching over 7 bases. This CDR3 has 14 residues. The ends lost 6 bases at V and 6 bases at J; junction bases unmatched: 10. The V gene's germline CDR1 is SNHLY and CDR2 FYNNEI. The covered CDR3 bases are TGTGCCAGCAGCCCCCCGACAGGGTTGGATGGC. Its translation: CASSPPTGLDG. The whole CDR3 protein reads CASSPPTGLDGYTF. Complete variable domain (other parts from reference TRBV2 and TRBJ1-2): EPEVTQTPSHQVTQMGQEVILRCVPISNHLYFYWYRQILGQKVEFLVSFYNNEISEKSEIFDDQFSVERPDGSNFTLKIRSTKLEDSAMYFCASSPPTGLDGYTFGSGTRLTVV.

Turning to this clone: The observed sequence ends 3 residues before the CDR3 terminus, with the missing tail filled in from the germline J gene. V is TRBV13 and J is TRBJ2-3, with 10 nucleotides matching TRBD2. Losses at the gene ends were 0 bases for V and 6 bases for J; bases not matched to a gene: 12. The CDR3 has 18 residues. Germline-derived CDR1 and CDR2 are PRHDT and FYEKMQ (reference sequence). This chain's CDR3 is CASSLGGPTSGLGDTQYF. The sequenced CDR3 bases are TGTGCCAGCAGCTTAGGCGGACCGACTAGCGGGCTAGGGGATACG.

Concerning this clone: The read comes to an end 3 residues before the CDR3 does, leaving the germline J gene to fill in the end. This chain links TRBV28 with TRBJ1-1; D gene unclear. Germline V gene sequence: CDR1 MDHEN, CDR2 SYDVKM. The CDR3 length is 14 residues. The V end lost 1 base, the J end lost 1 base, and 7 bases lay between the germline ends. This CDR3 is CASSLYKGNTEAFF. The CDR3 bases that were read are TGTGCCAGCAGTTTATATAAGGGGAACACTGAA.

With respect to this clone: The read ends 3 residues early relative to the CDR3; the germline J gene fills the gap. The sample contains more than one DNA sequence encoding this CDR3. The V call is TRBV5-1, the J call TRBJ1-1, with D perhaps TRBD1 (5 bases). This CDR3 spans 14 amino acids. Germline V CDR1 and CDR2: SGHRS, YFSETQ. V lost 4 bases and J 0 bases, leaving 10 bases between the germline ends. The chain's CDR3 is CASSPQGMNTEAFF. The CDR3 bases that were read are TGCGCCAGCAGCCCCCAGGGTATGAACACTGAA. The complete variable domain, with remaining parts taken from reference TRBV5-1 and TRBJ1-1, reads KAGVTQTPRYLIKTRGQQVTLSCSPISGHRSVSWYQQTPGQGLQFLFEYFSETQRNKGNFPGRFSGRQFSNSRSEMNVSTLELGDSALYLCASSPQGMNTEAFFGQGTRLTVV.

Regarding this clone: The read gets to within 3 residues of the CDR3 end, and the germline J gene fills in the rest. The chain is built from TRBV29-1 and TRBJ2-7; TRBD2 is a possible D gene (7 bases). Trimming took off 4 bases at V and 4 bases at J, with 14 bases between the two ends. CDR1 SQVTM and CDR2 ANQGSEA come from the germline V gene. This CDR3 has 13 residues. Partial CDR3 DNA: TGCAGCGTTGGGGCGGGGGCGGTATACGAG. It codes for CSVGAGAVYE. The CDR3 reads in full as CSVGAGAVYEQYF.

A note on this clone: The CDR3 end is not reached by the read, which stops 3 residues before it; the germline J gene fills it in. V is TRBV4-2 and J is TRBJ1-5; no clear D. Germline CDR1 is LGHNA and CDR2 is YNFKEQ. Trimming took 2 bases from V and 3 from J, leaving 5 bases between them. The length of the CDR3 is 13 residues. CDR3 DNA, as far as it was read: TGTGCCAGCAGCCAATACACCAATCAGCCC. Its protein is CASSQYTNQP. The CDR3 reads in full as CASSQYTNQPQHF.

On this clone itself: The junction shows a germline mismatch at one end, possibly a read error. Incomplete CDR3 DNA: TGTGCCAGCAGCTCGACAGAGACG. Its translation: CASSSTET. The complete CDR3 protein is CASSSTETQYF. The V and J genes are TRBV7-9 and TRBJ2-3, with a weak D call TRBD1 (5 bases). The CDR3 is cut off 3 residues early in the read; its end comes from the germline J gene. Germline V gives CDR1 SEHNR, CDR2 FQNEAQ (reference sequence). The CDR3 covers 11 residues.